The 32 T cell receptor beta chains presented below share a single source sample, sequenced in a study of cytotoxic CD8 clonotypes in ibrutinib-treated CLL. Generated by immunoSEQ multiplex PCR, the TCRdb table keeps only in-frame clones and is missing some. The profile shows roughly 180,000 clones, less than 85% of them singletons. The sample here was PBMCs, taken after 24 months of ibrutinib treatment. These receptors were obtained from a human donor with chronic lymphocytic leukemia.

V and J are TRBV6-1 and TRBJ1-5; D ambiguous. This CDR3 has 12 residues. With 7 bases removed from V and 10 bases from J, the gap between germline ends came to 14 bases. Germline CDR1 MNHNS, CDR2 SASEGT. The CDR3 reads CASNPGPGPQHF. For the CDR3, the DNA is TGTGCCAGCAATCCGGGTCCGGGACCCCAGCATTTT.

J is TRBJ2-5 and V is TRBV7-8; 7 bases fit TRBD2. The CDR3 runs 15 residues. Per germline, CDR1 SGHVS and CDR2 FQNEAQ. V dropped 1 base and J dropped 5; count of bases not matched to a gene: 7. The CDR3 nucleotides read TGTGCCAGCAGCTTAGGAGCTAGCGGTGGGGAGACCCAGTACTTC. The encoded protein is CASSLGASGGETQYF.

For the CDR3, the DNA is TGTGCCAGCAGTTACACAGGGGACTATCAGCCCCAGCATTTT. Translating gives CASSYTGDYQPQHF. The rearrangement uses TRBV6-5 and TRBJ1-5; TRBD1 agrees at 7 bases. V shed 2 bases and J 5 bases; nucleotides not matched to a gene: 3. Germline V CDR1 and CDR2: MNHEY, SVGAGI. The CDR3 is made up of 14 amino acids.

The chain recombines TRBV21-1 with TRBJ1-3; the table gives TRBD1 as D, unverified against the DNA. TRBV21-1 is termed a pseudogene. The CDR3 length is 13 residues. The CDR3 reads CARGQGPGNTIYF. CDR3 nucleotides: TGTGCCCGGGGACAGGGCCCTGGAAACACCATATATTTT.

The CDR3 DNA sequence: TGCGCCAGCAGCTTGGGATTTGGCAAAACTGAGCAGTACTTC. Its translation is CASSLGFGKTEQYF. The rearrangement uses TRBV5-1 and TRBJ2-7, with unresolved D. V was cut by 0 bases and J by 7 bases, with 14 bases left in between. Germline V CDR1 and CDR2: SGHRS, YFSETQ. The CDR3 loop spans 14 amino acids.

J is TRBJ1-2 and V is TRBV28, with D hard to call. Trimming left V 2 bases short and J 5 bases short, with 6 bases between. From germline, CDR1 is MDHEN and CDR2 SYDVKM. This CDR3 has 12 residues. CDR3 sequence reads: CASSLGAYGYTF. The CDR3 nucleotides read TGTGCCAGCAGTTTAGGAGCTTATGGCTACACCTTC.

The CDR3 sequence is CASSYDRVVGYTF. CDR3 sequence (DNA): TGTGCCAGCAGTTATGACAGGGTGGTTGGCTACACCTTC. The rearrangement uses TRBV6-5 and TRBJ1-2; 7 bases fit TRBD1. V lost 3 bases and J lost 7; bases outside the gene matches: 5. This CDR3 spans 13 amino acids. CDR1 and CDR2 (germline): MNHEY, SVGAGI.

This chain joins TRBV9 and TRBJ1-5; D perhaps matches TRBD1 (6 bases). This CDR3 spans 15 amino acids. Looked up from germline, CDR1 is SGDLS and CDR2 is YYNGEE. V was clipped by 0 bases and J by 1 base, with 8 bases between them. The CDR3 sequence: CASSVGGASNQPQHF. CDR3 coding DNA: TGTGCCAGCAGCGTAGGGGGGGCGAGCAATCAGCCCCAGCATTTT.

The chain links TRBV19 to TRBJ1-2, with no clear D. The CDR3 is 17 amino acids. Trimming took off 2 bases at V and 0 bases at J, with 16 bases between the two ends. The germline gives CDR1 LNHDA, CDR2 SQIVND (reference sequence). CDR3: CASSISRSGSSNYGYTF. The CDR3 nucleotides read TGTGCCAGTAGTATATCACGAAGCGGGAGTTCTAACTATGGCTACACCTTC.

The chain links TRBV7-8 to TRBJ2-5; 8 bases line up with TRBD2. Germline assignment: CDR1 SGHVS and CDR2 FQNEAQ. This CDR3 comprises 14 residues. V was clipped by 5 bases and J by 1 base; unmatched bases: 3. CDR3 sequence reads: CASSPTSGQETQYF. The DNA for the CDR3 is TGTGCCAGCAGCCCCACTAGCGGCCAAGAGACCCAGTACTTC.

This chain links TRBV18 with TRBJ2-5; 7 positions agree with TRBD2. V gave up 4 bases and J gave up 7 bases; unmatched junction bases: 6. CDR3 length equals 13 residues. The germline CDR1 and CDR2 sequences are KGHSH and LQKENI. CDR3 sequence (DNA): TGTGCCAGCTCACTAGGACTAGATCGGACCCAGTACTTC. It codes for CASSLGLDRTQYF.

The chain is built from TRBV28 and TRBJ1-3; possible D gene TRBD1, 5 bases. V lost 8 bases, J lost 1 base, and 18 bases lay in between. In germline, CDR1 is MDHEN, CDR2 SYDVKM. The length of the CDR3 is 16 residues. The CDR3 sequence is CASESPGLGSGNTIYF. The CDR3 nucleotides are TGTGCCAGCGAGAGTCCAGGGCTGGGGTCTGGAAACACCATATATTTT.

The J gene is TRBJ2-4, the V gene TRBV25-1; D not resolved. This CDR3 has 15 residues. Looked up from germline, CDR1 is MGHDK and CDR2 is SYGVNS. V was shortened by 2 bases and J by 0 bases, with 8 bases between the two germline ends. CDR3 sequence (DNA): TGTGCCAGCAGTGAACCCGACCGAGCCAAAAACATTCAGTACTTC. Translation gives CASSEPDRAKNIQYF.

The chain couples TRBV29-1 to TRBJ1-5; TRBD1 matches at 9 bases. Germline assignment: CDR1 SQVTM and CDR2 ANQGSEA. With V trimmed by 6 bases and J by 7 bases, 7 bases remained unmatched. The CDR3 runs 13 residues. This chain's CDR3 is CSVGDRVGQPQHF. The CDR3 DNA sequence: TGCAGCGTCGGGGACAGGGTTGGCCAGCCCCAGCATTTT.

This chain connects TRBV27 to TRBJ2-6, with 11 nucleotides matching TRBD1. The CDR3 sequence is 18 residues long. Unmatched junction bases numbered 10, after V lost 5 bases and J lost 4 bases. Per germline, CDR1 MNHEY and CDR2 SMNVEV (reference sequence). The CDR3 sequence: CASSTRTGGVSGANVLTF. For the CDR3, the DNA is TGTGCCAGCAGTACCAGGACAGGGGGCGTAAGCGGGGCCAACGTCCTGACTTTC.

This chain connects TRBV28 to TRBJ1-5; the match to TRBD1 covers 8 bases. Germline CDR1 and CDR2: MDHEN and SYDVKM. With 6 bases clipped from V and 5 bases from J, the junction kept 12 bases outside the gene matches. CDR3 length: 16 residues. CDR3 DNA: TGTGCCAGCAGCTCAGGGGGCGAAGGTCCACATCAGCCCCAGCATTTT. It translates to CASSSGGEGPHQPQHF.

CDR3 sequence reads: CASSFIAGGNQPQHF. The CDR3 DNA follows: TGTGCCAGCAGCTTTATTGCGGGGGGCAATCAGCCCCAGCATTTT. The chain employs TRBV5-6 and TRBJ1-5; tentatively, D is TRBD1 (5 bases). V was pared by 2 bases and J by 2 bases, with 11 bases between. The CDR3 spans 15 residues. Germline CDR1 is SGHDT and CDR2 is YYEEEE.

J is TRBJ2-1 and V is TRBV4-2; TRBD2 aligns across 11 bases. CDR1 and CDR2 (germline): LGHNA, YNFKEQ. The V gene end was trimmed by 4 bases and the J gene end by 3 bases; junction bases not matched to a gene: 5. This CDR3 is built from 16 residues. The CDR3: CASSRTSGGLYNEQFF. CDR3 DNA: TGTGCCAGCAGCCGAACTAGCGGGGGTCTCTACAATGAGCAGTTCTTC.

The chain uses TRBV5-8 and TRBJ1-5, with D hard to call. Germline V gene data show CDR1 as SGHTS and CDR2 as YDEGEE. Trimming took off 4 bases at V and 3 bases at J, with 5 bases between the two ends. There are 12 residues in the CDR3. The CDR3 nucleotides are TGTGCCAGCAGCGCTCACAATCAGCCCCAGCATTTT. As protein: CASSAHNQPQHF.

V and J are TRBV4-1 and TRBJ2-7; 9 positions agree with TRBD2. This CDR3 is built from 17 residues. Unmatched junction bases numbered 9, after V lost 0 bases and J lost 3 bases. Germline V CDR1 and CDR2: MGHRA, YSYEKL. In DNA form, the CDR3 reads TGCGCCAGCAGCCAAGATAGGTCGGTGACTAGCGGCTACGAGCAGTACTTC. It codes for CASSQDRSVTSGYEQYF.

The chain joins TRBV18 to TRBJ2-1, with D maybe TRBD2 (7 bases). The germline V and J ends were trimmed by 2 bases and 12 bases, with 17 bases remaining between them. The CDR3 runs to 14 residues. Germline loops: CDR1 KGHSH, CDR2 LQKENI. The CDR3 DNA reads TGTGCCAGCTCACCATATGGGGGGGCGGGCCCGCAGTTCTTC. Translation: CASSPYGGAGPQFF.

The rearrangement joins TRBV2 to TRBJ2-5, with 13 bases identical to TRBD2. This CDR3 has 16 residues. Germline CDR1 reads SNHLY; CDR2 reads FYNNEI. Trimming cost V 6 bases and J 4 bases; bases outside gene matches: 8. CDR3 coding DNA: TGTGCCAGCAGCCCACTAGCGGGGGGGCTGGGAGAGACCCAGTACTTC. It codes for CASSPLAGGLGETQYF.

The count of this clone is one. The chain couples TRBV7-6 to TRBJ2-1; unclear D gene. The CDR3 contains 12 residues. Trimming took off 6 bases at V and 9 bases at J, with 12 bases between the two ends. In germline, CDR1 is SGHVS, CDR2 FNYEAQ. The CDR3 region has the DNA TGTGCCAGCAGTTTGGGATTCTTTGAGCAGTTCTTC. Its protein product is CASSLGFFEQFF.

The rearrangement links TRBV19 to TRBJ1-2; 10 bases are shared with TRBD1. Germline CDR1 and CDR2: LNHDA and SQIVND (reference sequence). J was trimmed by 0 bases and V by 6 bases; bases with no gene match: 10. This CDR3 spans 17 amino acids. This CDR3 is CASRWPGQGYPNYGYTF. The CDR3 DNA follows: TGTGCCAGTAGATGGCCGGGACAGGGGTATCCTAACTATGGCTACACCTTC.

The chain combines TRBV27 with TRBJ2-7; 13 bases match TRBD2. The ends lost 6 bases at V and 6 bases at J; junction bases unmatched: 11. Germline assignment: CDR1 MNHEY and CDR2 SMNVEV (reference sequence). The CDR3 has 16 amino acids. The CDR3 loop reads CASRDSGLAGSGEQYF. The CDR3 region has the DNA TGTGCCAGCAGAGACTCGGGACTAGCGGGATCAGGCGAGCAGTACTTC.

The V and J genes are TRBV6-5 and TRBJ2-7; no firm D call. V was clipped by 5 bases and J by 4 bases, with 6 bases between them. The CDR3 covers 11 residues. Germline CDR1 MNHEY, CDR2 SVGAGI. CDR3: CASSEQYEQYF. The CDR3, as DNA: TGTGCCAGCAGTGAACAGTACGAGCAGTACTTC.

The V gene is TRBV6-5, the J gene TRBJ1-3; TRBD1 might be the D (5 bases). V was cut by 6 bases and J by 9 bases, with 15 bases left in between. The CDR3 totals 13 residues. Germline-derived CDR1 and CDR2 are MNHEY and SVGAGI. CDR3 in DNA: TGTGCCAGCAGACGGACATCGCAGATCACCATATATTTT. Residues: CASRRTSQITIYF.

The DNA of the CDR3 is TGCAGCGTCGCCAGTAAGCGGGACTACGAGCAGTACTTC. Translating it yields CSVASKRDYEQYF. The V and J genes are TRBV29-1 and TRBJ2-7, with 7 bases fitting TRBD2. The germline CDR1 and CDR2 sequences are SQVTM and ANQGSEA. With 6 bases clipped from V and 3 bases from J, the junction kept 8 bases outside the gene matches. CDR3 length equals 13 residues.

The V gene is TRBV18, the J gene TRBJ1-2, with D unresolved. The CDR3 totals 14 residues. V lost 0 bases to trimming and J lost 5 bases, with 10 bases between them. Germline V gene data show CDR1 as KGHSH and CDR2 as LQKENI. The CDR3: CASSPPGGRYGYTF. Here the CDR3 DNA reads TGTGCCAGCTCACCACCGGGAGGGAGGTATGGCTACACCTTC.

V and J are TRBV6-6 and TRBJ1-4, with D hard to call. V lost 6 bases, J lost 5 bases, and 10 bases lay in between. In germline, CDR1 is MNHNY, CDR2 SVGAGI (reference sequence). The CDR3 covers 13 residues. The CDR3 DNA is TGTGCCAGCAGCGAATACCCCAATGAAAAACTGTTTTTT. The encoded protein is CASSEYPNEKLFF.

V usage is TRBV18 and J usage is TRBJ1-1; perhaps TRBD1 as D (5 bases). Germline V lookup: CDR1 KGHSH, CDR2 LQKENI. The CDR3 has 14 residues. Trimming pared 4 bases from V and 2 bases from J, leaving 11 bases between. CDR3: CASSQGLGNTEAFF. The CDR3 region has the DNA TGTGCCAGCTCACAGGGACTGGGAAACACTGAAGCTTTCTTT.

Written as DNA, the CDR3 is TGTGCCAGCAGCTTCTCAGCGGGGGGGGGAGATACGCAGTATTTT. It encodes CASSFSAGGGDTQYF. The V call is TRBV7-8, the J call TRBJ2-3; TRBD2 agrees at 10 bases. V shed 3 bases, J shed 5 bases, and the junction held 5 bases outside the gene matches. CDR1 is SGHVS, CDR2 FQNEAQ, per germline. The CDR3 is 15 residues long.